A single sample gave rise to the 8 T cell receptor beta chains below, sequenced in a study of molecular identifiers for immune sequencing clone quantification. TCRdb independently ran MiXCR on the PCR reads; one entry per CDR3 protein. Among approximately 320,000 distinct CDR3 sequences listed, about 22% were seen once. Sequenced: naive CD8+ T cells from blood, with Jurkat cell RNA spiked in. Subset specified: FACS-sorted CD8+CD4-CCR7+CD45RA+ naive T cells. The receptors originated from a human donor in good health. Some libraries in this study had Jurkat cell RNA spiked in.

This clonotype has ten or more counts. The chain carries TRBV29-1 and TRBJ1-1; D call uncertain. The ends were cut back, 3 bases at V and 5 bases at J, with 13 bases in the middle. The CDR3 spans 13 residues. CDR1 SQVTM and CDR2 ANQGSEA come from the germline V gene. CDR3 amino acids: CSVDPVEDTEAFF. The DNA for the CDR3 is TGCAGCGTTGACCCGGTAGAGGATACTGAAGCTTTCTTT.

This clonotype showed up many times. This sequence joins TRBV7-9 and TRBJ2-5; 9 bases match TRBD1. Germline V gene lookup returns CDR1 SEHNR and CDR2 FQNEAQ (reference sequence). The J segment lost 4 bases and the V segment lost 5 bases, leaving 14 bases of the junction unmatched. The CDR3 consists of 17 residues. The CDR3 loop reads CASSRNTRDRVRETQYF. The CDR3 nucleotides read TGTGCCAGCAGCCGCAACACCCGGGACAGGGTTCGAGAGACCCAGTACTTC.

This clonotype appeared many times. This chain joins TRBV5-1 and TRBJ2-3, with TRBD1 matching over 10 bases. Trimming removed 4 bases from V and 4 bases from J; junction bases left unmatched: 6. The CDR3 loop spans 15 amino acids. Germline CDR1 reads SGHRS; CDR2 reads YFSETQ. In nucleotides, the CDR3 is TGCGCCAGCAGCAACGACAGGGGGCACTCAGATACGCAGTATTTT. Protein sequence: CASSNDRGHSDTQYF.

As regards this clonotype: A much bigger clone sits one base away, suggesting this may be a read error. The chain uses TRBV4-1 and TRBJ2-7; D gene uncertain. The CDR3 has 14 amino acids. Germline V gene data show CDR1 as MGHRA and CDR2 as YSYEKL. This CDR3 is CASSQDRAPYAQYF. CDR3 DNA: TGCGCCAGCAGCCAAGACCGGGCGCCCTACGCGCAGTACTTC.

The chain couples TRBV2 to TRBJ2-2, with TRBD1 identical over 10 bases. CDR3 length: 16 amino acids. Germline values: CDR1 SNHLY, CDR2 FYNNEI. The V gene end was trimmed by 3 bases and the J gene end by 7 bases; junction bases not matched to a gene: 8. CDR3 sequence (DNA): TGTGCCAGCAGTGATCCGGGACAGGGGTCCGGCGGGGAGCTGTTTTTT. The encoded protein is CASSDPGQGSGGELFF.

This clonotype has more than one count but fewer than ten. The CDR3 nucleotides are TGCGCCAGCAGCCAAGATCGGGCGGGGCGCGAGCAGTACTTC. It translates to CASSQDRAGREQYF. The J gene is TRBJ2-7, the V gene TRBV4-3; possibly TRBD2 for D (6 bases). V was pared by 0 bases and J by 6 bases, with 12 bases between. This CDR3 region has 14 residues. Looked up from germline, CDR1 is LGHNA and CDR2 is YSLEER.

As regards this clonotype: A read error may be the cause here, since a much bigger clone is one base away. CDR3 region: CASSPGLSTDTKYF. DNA for the CDR3: TGCGCCAGCAGCCCGGGACTTAGCACAGATACGAAGTATTTT. This chain links TRBV4-3 with TRBJ2-3; a possible D gene is TRBD2 (6 bases). CDR1 LGHNA and CDR2 YSLEER come from the germline V gene. The CDR3 runs 14 residues.

This clonotype was recorded once. A much larger clonotype is one base distant, so this may be a read error. The chain recombines TRBV7-2 with TRBJ2-3; D perhaps matches TRBD2 (7 bases). Per the germline V gene, CDR1 is SGHTA and CDR2 is FQGNSA. The V and J ends lost 1 base and 4 bases respectively, with 18 bases between them. This CDR3 is built from 17 residues. The CDR3 region is CASSLGEGGGPADTQYF. CDR3 sequence (DNA): TGTGCCAGCAGCTTAGGAGAAGGGGGGGGGCCCGCAGATACGCAGTATTTT. Using reference TRBV7-2 and TRBJ2-3 for the parts outside the CDR3, the full variable domain is GAGVSQSPSNKVTEKGKDVELRCDPISGHTALYWYRQSLGQGLEFLIYFQGNSAPDKSGLPSDRFSAERTGGSVSTLTIQRTQQEDSAVYLCASSLGEGGGPADTQYFGPGTRLTVL.